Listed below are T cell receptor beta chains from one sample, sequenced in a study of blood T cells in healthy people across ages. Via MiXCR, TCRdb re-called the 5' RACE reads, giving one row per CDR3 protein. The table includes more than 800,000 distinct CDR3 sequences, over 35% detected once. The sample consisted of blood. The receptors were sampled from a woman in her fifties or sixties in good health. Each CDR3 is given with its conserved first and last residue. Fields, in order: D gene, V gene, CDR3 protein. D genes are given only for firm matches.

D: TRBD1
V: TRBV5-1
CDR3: CASRGRTGSTDTQYF

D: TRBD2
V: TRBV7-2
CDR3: CASSWGRVGLAGGGEQFF

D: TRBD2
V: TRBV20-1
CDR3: CSAVEGRELIVSEQYF

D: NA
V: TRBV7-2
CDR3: CASSQGGERYNEQFF

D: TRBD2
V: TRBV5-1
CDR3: CAVREASGEQFF

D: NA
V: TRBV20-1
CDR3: CSASLASTSYEQYF

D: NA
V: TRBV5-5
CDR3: CASSPPRAKNIQYF

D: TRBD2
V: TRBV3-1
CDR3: CASSPRREWSYNEQYF

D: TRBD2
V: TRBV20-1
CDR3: CSARDGSGRWYEQYF

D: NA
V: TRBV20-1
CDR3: CSARPASVHNEQFF

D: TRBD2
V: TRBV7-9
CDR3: CASSLVAGAYEQYF

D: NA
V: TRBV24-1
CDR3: CATAESTDTQYF

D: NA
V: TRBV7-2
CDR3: CASSWRQLEQYF

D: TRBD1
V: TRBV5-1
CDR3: CASPRGDLDTEAFF

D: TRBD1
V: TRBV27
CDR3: CASSSLRDRGRDIQYF

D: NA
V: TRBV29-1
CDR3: CSVSGTGELFF

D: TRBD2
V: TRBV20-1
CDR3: CSAPPSGGYEQYF

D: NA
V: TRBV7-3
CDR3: CASSMDYNEQFF

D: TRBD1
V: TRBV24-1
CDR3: CATSHRDSLYEQYF

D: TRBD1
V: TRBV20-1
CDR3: CSAPGQGDYGYTF

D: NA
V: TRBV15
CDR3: CATSYRDRGPYEQYF

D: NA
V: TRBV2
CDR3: CATLGEPVRNYGYTF

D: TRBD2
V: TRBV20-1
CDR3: CSAPSSSGSSYKEQFF

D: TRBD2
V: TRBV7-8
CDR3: CASSLRGAGVLNEQFF

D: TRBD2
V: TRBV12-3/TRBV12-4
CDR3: CASSFPSGRADEQFF

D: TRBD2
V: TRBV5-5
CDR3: CASSRALLAGTINEQFF

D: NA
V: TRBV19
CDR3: CASSIDPRALSTDTQYF

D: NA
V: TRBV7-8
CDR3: CASSLGGSTVNTEAFF

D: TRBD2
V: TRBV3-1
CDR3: CASSQEVAGGPYEQYF

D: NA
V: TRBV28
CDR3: CASSFKLVRYEQYF

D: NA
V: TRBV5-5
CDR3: CASSFGHGSPLHF

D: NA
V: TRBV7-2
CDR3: CASSRQTSYNEQFF

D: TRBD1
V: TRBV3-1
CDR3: CASSPQPGTADNEQFF

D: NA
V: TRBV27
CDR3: CASSSTTLDNEQFF

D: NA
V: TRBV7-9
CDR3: CASSLGGGSGSPLHF